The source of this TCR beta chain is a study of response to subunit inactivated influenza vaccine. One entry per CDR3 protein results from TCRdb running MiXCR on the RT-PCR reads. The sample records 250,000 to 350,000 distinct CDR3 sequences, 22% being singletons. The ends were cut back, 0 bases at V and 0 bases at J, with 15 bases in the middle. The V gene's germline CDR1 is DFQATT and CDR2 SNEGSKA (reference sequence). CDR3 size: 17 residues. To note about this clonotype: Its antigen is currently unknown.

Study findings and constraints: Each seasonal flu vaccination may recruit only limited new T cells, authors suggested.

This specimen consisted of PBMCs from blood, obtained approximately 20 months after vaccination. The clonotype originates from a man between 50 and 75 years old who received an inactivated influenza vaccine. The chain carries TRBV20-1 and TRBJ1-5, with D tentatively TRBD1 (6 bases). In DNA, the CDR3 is TGCAGTGCTAGAGATCCCCTCCGGGACATTAGCAATCAGCCCCAGCATTTT. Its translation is CSARDPLRDISNQPQHF.